The entry below describes one T cell receptor (beta chain). The entry originates in a study of blood T cell repertoires in COVID-19. Whole-study context: Sites in the United States, Italy and Spain provided acute and convalescent COVID-19 samples. In each case, the material was cDNA or gDNA derived from T cells, B-cell-depleted T cells, or PBMCs.

Per the authors' pipeline: Using reference gene primer amplification, nucleated cell counts were estimated. Here immunoSEQ multiplex PCR was the method, and the copy in TCRdb shows in-frame clones only, minus some. V and J calls and clone size follow that table, whereas D and trimming were derived from the DNA. The top ten hold around 1% of the sample, which has 150,000 to 200,000 clones, about 83% seen once. Trimming took 6 bases from V and 5 from J; bases not matched to a gene: 8. Germline assignment: CDR1 MNHNY and CDR2 SVGAGI (reference sequence). This CDR3 has 15 residues. This TCR was recovered from a woman between 18 and 30 years old who had recovered from COVID-19. The chain employs TRBV6-6 and TRBJ1-1, with 11 bases lining up with TRBD1. The specimen was peripheral blood. The CDR3 nucleotides are TGTGCCAGCAGAACCGGGACAGGGGGAGAGACTGAAGCTTTCTTT. Protein product: CASRTGTGGETEAFF.